This T cell receptor beta chain emerged from a study of blood T cells in healthy people across ages. The second PCR ran about 6 to 12 cycles with a sample-barcoded 5' primer and J-beta primers. MiXCR, applied by TCRdb to the 5' RACE reads, yields one record per CDR3 protein. The sample lists over 1,500,000 distinct CDR3 sequences, around 50% seen once, with approximately 2.1% in the top ten. This CDR3 is built from 15 residues. V dropped 5 bases and J dropped 8 bases, with 21 bases sitting between them. Per the germline V gene, CDR1 is MDHEN and CDR2 is SYDVKM. The V call is TRBV28, the J call TRBJ1-2; D gene uncertain. This clonotype was obtained from a woman in her thirties or forties in good health. The sequencing input was blood. The DNA for the CDR3 is TGTGCCAGCAGTCCCCCCTCGGACGGCTCAGCGGGCTACACCTTC. As protein: CASSPPSDGSAGYTF.